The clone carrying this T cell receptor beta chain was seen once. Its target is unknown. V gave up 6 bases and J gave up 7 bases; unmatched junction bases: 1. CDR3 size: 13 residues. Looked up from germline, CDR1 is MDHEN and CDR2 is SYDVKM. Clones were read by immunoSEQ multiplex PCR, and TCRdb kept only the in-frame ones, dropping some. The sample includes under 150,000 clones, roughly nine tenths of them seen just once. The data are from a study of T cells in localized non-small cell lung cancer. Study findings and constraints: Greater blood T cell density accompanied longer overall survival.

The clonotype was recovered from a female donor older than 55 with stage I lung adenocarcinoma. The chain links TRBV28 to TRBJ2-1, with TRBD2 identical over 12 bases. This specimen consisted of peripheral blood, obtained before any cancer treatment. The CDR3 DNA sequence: TGTGCCAGCAGGACTAGCGGGAGAAATGAGCAGTTCTTC. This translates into CASRTSGRNEQFF.